These 20 T cell receptor beta chains were sequenced from one sample in a study of tumor and adjacent non-tumor tissue in lung cancer. Three rounds of nested PCR, following a modified ARM-PCR protocol, produced the TCRbeta library. In TCRdb, the multiplex PCR reads were re-called with MiXCR into one record per CDR3 protein. The data hold roughly 45,000 distinct CDR3 sequences, with about three fifths observed a single time. This sample's RNA came from whole unsorted tissue. Distant lung tissue was collected more than 3 cm away from the tumor edge. Input material: distant non-tumor lung tissue. The receptors were sampled from a man in his fifties or sixties with non-small cell lung cancer.

The chain links TRBV28 to TRBJ1-6; perhaps TRBD1 as D (5 bases). Germline V gives CDR1 MDHEN, CDR2 SYDVKM. This CDR3 spans 14 amino acids. Trimming left V 4 bases short and J 9 bases short, with 13 bases between. As DNA, the CDR3 is TGTGCCAGCAGTTCCGTCCAGGGCGGTTCACCCCTCCACTTT. It yields the protein CASSSVQGGSPLHF.

This clonotype was detected once. The junction departs from germline at one end; a sequencing error may be responsible. V is TRBV10-3 and J is TRBJ2-7; 8 bases map to TRBD1. The CDR3 contains 14 residues. CDR1 and CDR2 (germline): ENHRY, SYGVKD. In nucleotides, the CDR3 is TGTGCCATCAGTGAATCGACAGGGGCGTCGGGGAAGTATTTC. Residues: CAISESTGASGKYF.

The chain couples TRBV2 to TRBJ2-7, with 11 bases matching TRBD1. The CDR3 consists of 14 residues. The germline CDR1 and CDR2 sequences are SNHLY and FYNNEI. V shed 6 bases and J 3 bases; nucleotides not matched to a gene: 4. For the CDR3, the DNA is TGTGCCAGCAGCCCCGGGACAGGGGGCTACGAGCAGTACTTC. Protein: CASSPGTGGYEQYF.

To note about this clonotype: This could be a read error, since a much larger clone is one nucleotide away. This chain connects TRBV6-1 to TRBJ2-5; D gene ambiguous. V lost 5 bases, J lost 5 bases, and 18 bases lay in between. CDR3 length: 15 residues. Germline CDR1 is MNHNS and CDR2 is SASEGT. CDR3 sequence reads: CASSRSRHVGETQYF. The DNA of the CDR3 is TGTGCCAGCAGTCGAAGTAGACATGTTGGGGAGACCCAGTACTTC.

Remarks on this clonotype: At one boundary the junction diverges from the germline segment, which might be a read error. This rearrangement joins TRBV5-1 to TRBJ2-5; D is possibly TRBD1 (5 bases). The V gene's germline CDR1 is SGHRS and CDR2 YFSETQ. This CDR3 comprises 17 residues. CDR3 residues: CASSLGQLPSAQEIQYF. The DNA for the CDR3 is TGCGCCAGCAGCTTGGGACAGTTACCCTCCGCCCAAGAGATCCAGTACTTC.

With regard to this clonotype: Its ends do not fully match the called genes, so a read error is possible. This sequence joins TRBV4-1 and TRBJ2-1, with TRBD1 matching 9 bases. Germline V gives CDR1 MGHRA, CDR2 YSYEKL. This CDR3 comprises 17 residues. The CDR3 loop reads CAISQDPGQGVYNVQFF. In DNA, the CDR3 is TGCGCCATCAGCCAAGACCCGGGACAGGGCGTTTACAATGTGCAGTTCTTC.

This chain joins TRBV6-1 and TRBJ2-1, with TRBD2 identical over 11 bases. Trimming cost V 11 bases and J 8 bases; bases outside gene matches: 11. Germline CDR1 MNHNS, CDR2 SASEGT. The CDR3 covers 14 residues. CDR3 sequence (DNA): TGTGCCGTCCGAAGGCTAGCGGGGGGAGATGAGCAGTTCTTC. Translation gives CAVRRLAGGDEQFF.

About this clonotype: At one end, the junction sequence differs from germline, possibly due to a read error. This chain uses TRBV29-1 with TRBJ2-7; no definite D call. Per the germline V gene, CDR1 is SQVTM and CDR2 is ANQGSEA. This CDR3 region has 13 residues. CDR3 bases: TGCAGCTTTGAAGTCGGAACCCTCTACGAGCAGTACTTC. Translated, it gives CSFEVGTLYEQYF.

This rearrangement joins TRBV29-1 to TRBJ2-7; D not certain. The V and J ends lost 7 bases and 1 base respectively, with 11 bases between them. The CDR3 extends over 12 amino acids. The germline gives CDR1 SQVTM, CDR2 ANQGSEA. The CDR3 sequence is CSGREKSYEQYF. In DNA, the CDR3 is TGCAGCGGTAGGGAAAAGTCCTACGAGCAGTACTTC.

This clonotype was counted a single time. Germline is not matched at one junction end, which may reflect a read error. The rearrangement joins TRBV29-1 to TRBJ2-7; D may be TRBD1 (6 bases). Germline CDR1 reads SQVTM; CDR2 reads ANQGSEA. The CDR3 runs 14 residues. CDR3: CSVESGTRVYEQYF. CDR3 DNA sequence: TGCAGTGTTGAGTCGGGGACAAGGGTCTACGAGCAGTACTTC.

As for this clonotype: A much larger clone differs from this one at a single base, so this may be a read error. The chain links TRBV20-1 to TRBJ2-5, with TRBD2 identical over 10 bases. This CDR3 comprises 15 residues. After removal of 8 bases from V and 4 bases from J, the junction contained 13 bases not matched to a gene. Germline V CDR1 and CDR2: DFQATT, SNEGSKA (reference sequence). The CDR3 sequence: CSTTMVGLAVETQYF. CDR3 coding DNA: TGCAGTACTACTATGGTCGGACTAGCGGTAGAGACCCAGTACTTC.

A note on this clonotype: A read error may produce the germline difference seen at one junction end. This chain uses TRBV4-2 with TRBJ2-1, with 7 bases identical to TRBD2. CDR1 and CDR2 from the germline V gene are LGHNA and YNFKEQ. This CDR3 is 15 amino acids long. The CDR3 spells CASSQEGRADNKQFF. CDR3 bases: TGTGCCAGCAGCCAAGAAGGGAGGGCAGACAATAAGCAGTTCTTC.

This sequence joins TRBV11-2 and TRBJ2-1; D is perhaps TRBD1 (5 bases). There are 15 residues in the CDR3. The germline V and J ends were trimmed by 5 bases and 3 bases, with 14 bases remaining between them. Germline V CDR1 and CDR2: SGHAT, FQNNGV. The DNA of the CDR3 is TGTGCCAGCAGCACCAGGGCCCGCTTCTACAATGAGCAGTTCTTC. Translated, it gives CASSTRARFYNEQFF.

For this clonotype: Mismatch with germline at one junction end may stem from a read error. The rearrangement joins TRBV5-4 to TRBJ1-1, with 7 nucleotides matching TRBD1. The CDR3 consists of 16 residues. Germline loops: CDR1 SGHNT, CDR2 YYREEE (reference sequence). The CDR3 loop is CVSSSPKTGLLSEAFF. In DNA form, the CDR3 reads TGTGTCAGCAGCTCCCCTAAGACAGGGCTCCTATCTGAAGCTTTCTTT.

In this sample, this clonotype turned up many times. This rearrangement joins TRBV6-5 to TRBJ2-2, with 8 positions matching TRBD2. The CDR3 spans 16 residues. Germline V gene lookup returns CDR1 MNHEY and CDR2 SVGAGI. V shed 5 bases, J shed 0 bases, and the junction held 5 bases outside the gene matches. The CDR3 region is CASSDGGGANTGELFF. CDR3 nucleotide sequence: TGTGCCAGCAGTGACGGGGGGGGGGCGAACACCGGGGAGCTGTTTTTT.

The genes are TRBV12-3 or TRBV12-4 and TRBJ1-6, with 7 positions matching TRBD1. The CDR3 has 15 residues. With V trimmed by 7 bases and J by 7 bases, 10 bases remained unmatched. For the CDR3, the DNA is TGTGCCAGCAATTACAGGGGAGAGAGCAATTCACCCCTCCACTTT. Protein sequence: CASNYRGESNSPLHF.

This clonotype turned up a few times. The rearrangement uses TRBV19 and TRBJ2-1, with TRBD2 identical over 11 bases. This CDR3 region has 15 residues. Germline V gives CDR1 LNHDA, CDR2 SQIVND (reference sequence). V trimming: 3 bases; J trimming: 8 bases; junction bases outside the gene matches: 6. CDR3 DNA: TGTGCCAGTAGTATGATAGCGGGAGGGCGGCATGAGCAGTTCTTC. Translating it yields CASSMIAGGRHEQFF.

This clonotype was recorded a few times. The chain uses TRBV28 and TRBJ2-5; D uncertain. The germline V and J ends were trimmed by 5 bases and 5 bases, with 12 bases remaining between them. CDR3 length: 13 residues. CDR1 MDHEN and CDR2 SYDVKM come from the germline V gene. CDR3 DNA: TGTGCCAGCAGTCCCCACGACCGGGAGACCCAGTACTTC. This encodes CASSPHDRETQYF.

The V gene is TRBV7-3, the J gene TRBJ1-1; no clear D. V was cut by 2 bases and J by 3 bases, with 10 bases left in between. The CDR3 totals 14 residues. The germline V gene encodes CDR1 SGHTA and CDR2 FQGTGA. The CDR3 is CASSLRPADTEAFF. CDR3 bases: TGTGCCAGCAGCTTACGGCCAGCTGACACTGAAGCTTTCTTT.

As concerns this clonotype: At one end, the junction sequence differs from germline, possibly due to a read error. The gene calls are TRBV12-3 or TRBV12-4 and TRBJ2-1; no reliable D call. CDR3 length: 16 amino acids. Written as DNA, the CDR3 is TGTGCCGGCAGTCCACGGTCCTCTCGTTCCTACAATGAGCAGTTCTTC. Its protein is CAGSPRSSRSYNEQFF.